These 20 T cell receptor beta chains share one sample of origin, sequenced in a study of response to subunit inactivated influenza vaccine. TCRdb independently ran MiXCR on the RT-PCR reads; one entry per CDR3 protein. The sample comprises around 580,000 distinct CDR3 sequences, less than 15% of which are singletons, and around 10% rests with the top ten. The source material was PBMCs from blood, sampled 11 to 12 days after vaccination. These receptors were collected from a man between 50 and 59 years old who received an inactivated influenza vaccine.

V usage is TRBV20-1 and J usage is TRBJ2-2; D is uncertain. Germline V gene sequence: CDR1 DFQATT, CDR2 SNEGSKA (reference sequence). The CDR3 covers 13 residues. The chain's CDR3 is CSCPYRATGELFF. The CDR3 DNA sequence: TGCTCTTGCCCGTATAGGGCCACCGGGGAGCTGTTTTTT.

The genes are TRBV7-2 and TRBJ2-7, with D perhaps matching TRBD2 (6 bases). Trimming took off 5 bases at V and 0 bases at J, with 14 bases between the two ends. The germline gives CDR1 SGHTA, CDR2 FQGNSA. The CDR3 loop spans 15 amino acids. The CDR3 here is CASSLQTSPSYEQYF. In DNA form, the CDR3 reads TGTGCCAGCAGCCTCCAGACTAGTCCCTCCTACGAGCAGTACTTC. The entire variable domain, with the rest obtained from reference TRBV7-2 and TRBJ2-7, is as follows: GAGVSQSPSNKVTEKGKDVELRCDPISGHTALYWYRQSLGQGLEFLIYFQGNSAPDKSGLPSDRFSAERTGGSVSTLTIQRTQQEDSAVYLCASSLQTSPSYEQYFGPGTRLTVT.

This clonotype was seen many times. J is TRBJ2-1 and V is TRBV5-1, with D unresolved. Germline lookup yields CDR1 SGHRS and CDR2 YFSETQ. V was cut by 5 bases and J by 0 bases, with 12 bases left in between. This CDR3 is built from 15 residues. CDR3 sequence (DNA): TGCGCCAGCAGTCGTAGAGATAACTCCTACAATGAGCAGTTCTTC. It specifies CASSRRDNSYNEQFF.

CDR3 coding DNA: TGTGCCAGCAGCTTAGTCGGCGGGAGGGCCAAGGGTACGCAGTATTTT. Amino acid sequence: CASSLVGGRAKGTQYF. This chain connects TRBV7-2 to TRBJ2-3; 9 bases align to TRBD2. The junction had 10 bases not matched to a gene; V was cut back by 1 base and J by 8 bases. This CDR3 region has 16 residues. CDR1 is SGHTA and CDR2 is FQGNSA in the germline V gene.

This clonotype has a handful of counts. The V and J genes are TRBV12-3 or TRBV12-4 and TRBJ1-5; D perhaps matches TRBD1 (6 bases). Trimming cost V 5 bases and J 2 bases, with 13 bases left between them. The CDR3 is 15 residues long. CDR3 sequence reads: CASSVQGKGNQPQHF. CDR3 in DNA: TGTGCCAGCAGTGTACAGGGTAAGGGCAATCAGCCCCAGCATTTT.

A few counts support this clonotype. The CDR3 sequence: CSARTARAAYGYTF. DNA for the CDR3: TGCAGTGCTAGAACGGCCAGGGCGGCCTATGGCTACACCTTC. The chain employs TRBV20-1 and TRBJ1-2; a possible D gene is TRBD1 (5 bases). Trimming removed 2 bases at V and 4 bases at J, with 14 bases between. The CDR3 has 14 residues. From germline, CDR1 is DFQATT and CDR2 SNEGSKA (reference sequence).

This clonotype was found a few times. CDR3 DNA sequence: TGCAGTGCGAACCGGGCCTGGGACACTGAAGCTTTCTTT. This encodes CSANRAWDTEAFF. V is TRBV20-1 and J is TRBJ1-1, with D unclear. The CDR3 is 13 amino acids. Germline-derived CDR1 and CDR2 are DFQATT and SNEGSKA (reference sequence). V was clipped by 6 bases and J by 3 bases, with 14 bases between them.

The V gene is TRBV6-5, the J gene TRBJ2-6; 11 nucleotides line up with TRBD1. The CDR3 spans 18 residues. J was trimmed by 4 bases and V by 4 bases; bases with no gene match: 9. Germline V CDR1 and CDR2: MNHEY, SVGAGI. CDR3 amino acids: CASSFFGTGGAGANVLTF. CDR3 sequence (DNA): TGTGCCAGCAGTTTCTTCGGGACAGGGGGTGCCGGGGCCAACGTCCTGACTTTC.

The CDR3 DNA reads TGTGCCACCAGCAGAGAGGCCAGGCTAGCCAAAAACATTCAGTACTTC. This gives the protein CATSREARLAKNIQYF. The J gene is TRBJ2-4, the V gene TRBV15; D remains unclear. Germline CDR1 reads LNHNV; CDR2 reads YYDKDF (reference sequence). V lost 0 bases, J lost 0 bases, and 9 bases lay in between. CDR3 length: 16 residues. The full variable domain, rest sourced from reference TRBV15 and TRBJ2-4, is DAMVIQNPRYQVTQFGKPVTLSCSQTLNHNVMYWYQQKSSQAPKLLFHYYDKDFNNEADTPDNFQSRRPNTSFCFLDIRSPGLGDTAMYLCATSREARLAKNIQYFGAGTRLSVL.

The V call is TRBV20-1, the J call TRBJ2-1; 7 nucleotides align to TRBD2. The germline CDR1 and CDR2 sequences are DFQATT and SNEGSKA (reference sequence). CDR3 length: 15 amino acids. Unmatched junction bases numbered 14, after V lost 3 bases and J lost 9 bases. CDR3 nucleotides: TGCAGTGCTAGTCGGGCCAGCGGGATTAATCTTGAGCAGTTCTTC. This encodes CSASRASGINLEQFF.

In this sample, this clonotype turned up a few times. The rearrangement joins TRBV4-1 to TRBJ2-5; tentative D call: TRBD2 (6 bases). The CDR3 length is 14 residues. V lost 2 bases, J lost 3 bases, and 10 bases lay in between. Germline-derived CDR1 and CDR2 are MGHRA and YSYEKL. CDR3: CASSQSGGKETQYF. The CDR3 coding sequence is TGCGCCAGCAGCCAATCAGGCGGGAAAGAGACCCAGTACTTC.

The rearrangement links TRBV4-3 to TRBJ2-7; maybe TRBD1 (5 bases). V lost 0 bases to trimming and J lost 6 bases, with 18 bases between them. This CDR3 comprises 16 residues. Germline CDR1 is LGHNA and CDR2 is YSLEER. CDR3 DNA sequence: TGCGCCAGCAGCCAAGATTTGGCAGGGTCTATCGGCGAGCAGTACTTC. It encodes CASSQDLAGSIGEQYF.

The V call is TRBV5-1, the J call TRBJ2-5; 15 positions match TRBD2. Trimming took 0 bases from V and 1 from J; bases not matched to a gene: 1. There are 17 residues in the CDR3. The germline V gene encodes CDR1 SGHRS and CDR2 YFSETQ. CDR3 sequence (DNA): TGCGCCAGCAGCTTGGGGACTAGCGGGGGGGCCCAAGAGACCCAGTACTTC. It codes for CASSLGTSGGAQETQYF.

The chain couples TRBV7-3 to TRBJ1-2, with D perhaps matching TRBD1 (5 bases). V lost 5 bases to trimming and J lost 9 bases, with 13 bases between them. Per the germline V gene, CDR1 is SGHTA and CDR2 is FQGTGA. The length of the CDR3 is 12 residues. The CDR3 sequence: CASSRDRVSYTF. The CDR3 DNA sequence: TGTGCCAGCAGCCGGGACCGAGTGAGCTACACCTTC.

DNA for the CDR3: TGTGCCAGCAGCGCGGGAAGGAACACTGAAGCTTTCTTT. As protein: CASSAGRNTEAFF. The rearrangement links TRBV7-3 to TRBJ1-1; the D is unclear. V dropped 5 bases and J dropped 1 base, with 8 bases sitting between them. The germline CDR1 and CDR2 sequences are SGHTA and FQGTGA. The CDR3 length is 13 residues.

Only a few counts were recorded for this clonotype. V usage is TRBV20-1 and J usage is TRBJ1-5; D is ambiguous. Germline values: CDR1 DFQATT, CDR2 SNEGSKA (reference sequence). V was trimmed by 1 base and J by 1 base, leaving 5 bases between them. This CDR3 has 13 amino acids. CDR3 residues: CSARVGSNQPQHF. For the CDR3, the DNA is TGCAGTGCTAGAGTGGGAAGCAATCAGCCCCAGCATTTT.

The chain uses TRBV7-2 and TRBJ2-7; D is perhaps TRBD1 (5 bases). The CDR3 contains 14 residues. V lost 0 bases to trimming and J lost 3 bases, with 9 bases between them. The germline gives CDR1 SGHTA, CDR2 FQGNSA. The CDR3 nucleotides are TGTGCCAGCAGCTTAGCACAGGTTGACTACGAGCAGTACTTC. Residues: CASSLAQVDYEQYF.

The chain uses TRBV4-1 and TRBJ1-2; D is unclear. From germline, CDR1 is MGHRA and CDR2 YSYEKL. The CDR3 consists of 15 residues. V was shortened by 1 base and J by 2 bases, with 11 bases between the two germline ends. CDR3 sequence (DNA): TGCGCCAGCAGCCAAGGAAATCCGATAAACTATGGCTACACCTTC. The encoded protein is CASSQGNPINYGYTF.

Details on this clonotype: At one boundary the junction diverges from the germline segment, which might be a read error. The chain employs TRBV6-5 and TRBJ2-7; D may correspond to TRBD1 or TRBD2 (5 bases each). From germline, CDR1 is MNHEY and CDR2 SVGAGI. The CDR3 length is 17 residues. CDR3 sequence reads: CASSYSAARGRSFEQYF. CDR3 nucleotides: TGTGCCAGCAGTTACTCAGCCGCGAGGGGACGTTCCTTCGAGCAGTACTTC.

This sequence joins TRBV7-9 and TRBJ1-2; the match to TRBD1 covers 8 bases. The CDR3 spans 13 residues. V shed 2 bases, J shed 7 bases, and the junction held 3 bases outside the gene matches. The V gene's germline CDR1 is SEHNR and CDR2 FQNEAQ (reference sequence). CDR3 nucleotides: TGTGCCAGCAGCTTACAGGGGGCGAGTGGCTACACCTTC. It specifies CASSLQGASGYTF.